The sequence of this T cell receptor delta chain was determined in a study of fetal and pediatric gammadelta thymocytes (dated by TCRdb to about 2022). A note on the overall study: The bulk gammadelta thymocyte repertoires combined previously published and newly generated, unpublished data and were used to strengthen a single-cell study of gammadelta thymocyte development. In total, the bulk gammadelta thymocyte repertoire set covered some 10 subjects, made up of 7 pediatric thymus donors and 3 fetal thymus donors. Previously published data (refs 27,28) and unpublished data were combined in the bulk gammadelta thymocyte repertoires. Bulk TCR repertoire data were added to increase subject numbers and strengthen the CDR3 publicity analysis. Study-level results and caveats: Compared with post-natal repertoires, fetal gammadelta thymocyte repertoires had previously been reported to be enriched for TRDV2, TRGV8 and TRGV9 usage, low N additions and public CDR3s.

Sequencing relied on an Illumina MiSeq. In the original analysis: For publicity analysis, the Vgamma9Vdelta2 and nonVgamma9Vdelta2 bulk CDR3 files of each subject were merged into one combined repertoire per subject. Using base R and dplyr, each CDR3 amino acid sequence was checked across 9 single-cell datasets and roughly nine bulk repertoires to give a publicity score ranging from 0 to 19. Public reads were reanalyzed in TCRdb with CATT, and rows carrying the same DNA were merged afterwards. Here the V and J calls rest on TCRdb's processing, not on the authors' analysis. Recorded for this sample are thousands of delta-chain clones; approximately 26% of them occurred a single time. Approximately 4% of the sample is held by the ten biggest clonotypes. Staining of thymocytes was performed with Zombie NIR viability dye and with antibodies against CD3 (UCHT1), TCRgammadelta (11F2), TCRVgamma9 (IMMU360) and TCRVdelta2 (IMMU389). TRD and TRG CDR3 repertoires were generated in bulk, separately, from sorted Vgamma9Vdelta2 and nonVgamma9Vdelta2 gammadelta thymocytes obtained from human fetal and pediatric thymuses. Children undergoing cardiac surgery in Belgium were the source of the pediatric thymus tissue. The pediatric thymus donors included in the study ranged in age from roughly 1 to 12 years. Thymic cell suspensions were prepared from fetal and post-natal thymuses as described previously. NonVgamma9Vdelta2 thymocytes were sorted as CD3+ gammadeltaTCR+ cells that did not have the Vgamma9+Vdelta2+ phenotype. A FACS Aria III cell sorter (BD Biosciences) was used to carry out the cell sorting.

In its sample, this clone was seen a few times. Its specific antigen is unknown. No base-level quality is on record; no much larger clone is a single base apart. The CDR3, from cysteine to phenylalanine, totals 19 residues. The CDR3 DNA has 57 bases and is translated from base 1. Based on the germline V gene (reference sequence), the CDR1 and CDR2 sequences are TVYSNPD and GDNSRS. Germline trimming amounts to 0 bases on V and 2 bases on J, with 17 as the count of junction bases outside the gene matches. The rearrangement joined TRDV3 to TRDJ1, with 11 middle bases fitting TRDD3. The specimen was non-Vgamma9Vdelta2 gamma-delta T cells from the thymus. The label giving this sample's cell subset or site can be read as: CD3+gammadeltaTCR+ thymocytes not co-expressing Vgamma9 and Vdelta2. The sequence was obtained from a child who underwent cardiac surgery and was recorded as healthy. Here is the DNA: TGTGCCTTTAGGGCATCCTCTAATTTACTGGGGGATAGAACCGATAAACTCATCTTT. This is translated as CAFRASSNLLGDRTDKLIF.